This T cell receptor (beta chain) was recorded in a study of OX40 agonist ivuxolimab in advanced cancers. V was clipped by 5 bases and J by 1 base, with 14 bases between them. CDR3 length: 15 residues. The germline V gene has CDR1 SGHTA and CDR2 FQGNSA. Here immunoSEQ multiplex PCR was the method, and the copy in TCRdb shows in-frame clones only, minus some. The table includes about 51,000 clones, roughly 80% detected once. Sequenced here: CD4+ or CD8+ T cells sorted from blood, sampled in a trial of the OX40 agonist ivuxolimab. This TCR was recovered from an adult with an advanced solid tumor such as melanoma, head and neck, liver or kidney cancer. V and J are TRBV7-2 and TRBJ1-1, with TRBD1 as a possible D gene (6 bases). The CDR3 sequence: CASSVHGTPNTEAFF. The CDR3 DNA reads as TGTGCCAGCAGCGTACACGGGACACCGAACACTGAAGCTTTCTTT.